This T cell receptor (beta chain) was sequenced for a study of blood T cell repertoires in COVID-19. The CDR3 has 13 amino acids. Germline CDR1 LNHNV, CDR2 YYDKDF (reference sequence). V shed 5 bases, J shed 8 bases, and the junction held 7 bases outside the gene matches. The table came from immunoSEQ multiplex PCR; TCRdb's copy has only in-frame clones and leaves some out. The table has roughly 250,000 clones, nearly 85% seen once; the top ten hold around 7.8%. The genes are TRBV15 and TRBJ2-7, with 9 bases aligning to TRBD2. Sequenced material: peripheral blood. This sequence was found in a human donor in a cohort sampled during active COVID-19. CDR3 sequence: CATSYLAGNKQYF. CDR3 in DNA: TGTGCCACCAGCTATCTAGCGGGAAACAAGCAGTACTTC.